This T cell receptor (beta chain) was identified in a study of human T cells and chemical hapten exposure. Study-wide context: Patch tests put 0.01% DPC on the upper back, and the results were checked at 6 days. The cohort included alopecia areata under or over 50% scalp, totalis and universalis. Study outcomes and limitations: The immune response of these alopecia patients might not match healthy individuals'.

Germline CDR1 reads KGHDR; CDR2 reads SFDVKD. V gave up 2 bases and J gave up 1 base; unmatched junction bases: 4. The CDR3 is made up of 16 amino acids. This clonotype showed up just a few times. Its antigen is unknown. MiXCR, run by TCRdb on the RACE reads, gives a single entry per CDR3 protein. The repertoire holds fewer than 200,000 distinct CDR3 sequences, with 25% to 35% as singletons. Time point of the sample: pre-sensitization, week 0. Regarding treatment: therapeutic diphenylcyclopropenone sensitization with weekly scalp DPC. Sample donors consisted of patients with alopecia, aged 18 to 70 years, who were suitable for DPC.

The receptor was isolated from a woman aged 25-40 years with alopecia areata. Some clones in this sample may be carry-over from other donors' samples. The sample consisted of whole blood, taken in connection with sensitization to the hapten diphenylcyclopropenone (DPC). This sequence joins TRBV24-1 and TRBJ2-1; TRBD2 aligns across 7 bases. The CDR3 is CATSDSLAESYNEQFF. The CDR3 DNA sequence: TGTGCCACCAGTGATTCCCTAGCGGAATCCTACAATGAGCAGTTCTTC.